These 7 T cell receptor beta chains came from one sample sequenced in a study of siplizumab effects on memory and regulatory T cells. Produced via immunoSEQ multiplex PCR; TCRdb's table is partial and in-frame only. This sample has 50,000 to 55,000 clones, with less than 98% found just once. Material for sequencing was naive CD4+ T cells sorted from blood. Source of these receptors: a human donor in good health.

The rearrangement uses TRBV14 and TRBJ1-2; D not resolved. V was trimmed by 5 bases and J by 3 bases, leaving 4 bases between them. The CDR3 sequence is 11 residues long. Germline CDR1 SGHDN, CDR2 FVKESK. CDR3 protein: CASSAHYGYTF. Here the CDR3 DNA reads TGTGCCAGCAGCGCCCACTATGGCTACACCTTC.

J is TRBJ1-1 and V is TRBV7-9; possibly TRBD1 for D (5 bases). Germline V lookup: CDR1 SEHNR, CDR2 FQNEAQ (reference sequence). CDR3 length: 18 amino acids. V lost 5 bases, J lost 2 bases, and 24 bases lay in between. CDR3 sequence reads: CASSVKNRGAVVNTEAFF. The CDR3 nucleotides are TGTGCCAGCAGCGTAAAAAATCGGGGCGCGGTAGTTAACACTGAAGCTTTCTTT. Complete variable domain (other parts from reference TRBV7-9 and TRBJ1-1): DTGVSQNPRHKITKRGQNVTFRCDPISEHNRLYWYRQTLGQGPEFLTYFQNEAQLEKSRLLSDRFSAERPKGSFSTLEIQRTEQGDSAMYLCASSVKNRGAVVNTEAFFGQGTRLTVV.

The rearrangement uses TRBV14 and TRBJ1-2; D may be TRBD1 (6 bases). The germline CDR1 and CDR2 sequences are SGHDN and FVKESK. V lost 2 bases and J lost 6, with 10 bases in between. The CDR3 spans 13 residues. The CDR3 DNA is TGTGCCAGCAGCCAAAACAGGGTCCATGGCTACACCTTC. Protein: CASSQNRVHGYTF.

The chain has TRBV5-1 and TRBJ1-2, with a possible D match to TRBD1 (6 bases). This CDR3 has 12 residues. Germline values: CDR1 SGHRS, CDR2 YFSETQ. The V end was cut by 4 bases, the J end by 4 bases, with 8 bases between. This chain's CDR3 is CASSLDSYGYTF. The CDR3 DNA is TGCGCCAGCAGCCTGGACAGCTATGGCTACACCTTC.

The CDR3 region is CATSRDPSSSGSTDTQYF. The CDR3, as DNA: TGTGCCACCAGCAGAGACCCTTCGTCTAGCGGGTCCACAGATACGCAGTATTTT. The rearrangement uses TRBV15 and TRBJ2-3, with 8 bases that match TRBD2. J lost 2 bases, V lost 0 bases, and 10 bases had no gene match. This CDR3 spans 18 amino acids. Germline V CDR1 and CDR2: LNHNV, YYDKDF (reference sequence).

The sample holds one count of this clone. V gene TRBV7-8 combines with J gene TRBJ2-7, with 9 bases aligning to TRBD2. The CDR3 runs to 15 residues. Germline V gene lookup returns CDR1 SGHVS and CDR2 FQNEAQ. The J segment lost 5 bases and the V segment lost 10 bases, leaving 15 bases of the junction unmatched. DNA for the CDR3: TGTGCCACCGGCATTAGCGGGAGAAGGATCGACGAGCAGTACTTC. It codes for CATGISGRRIDEQYF.

V gene TRBV2 combines with J gene TRBJ2-1; 10 nucleotides match TRBD2. Germline loops: CDR1 SNHLY, CDR2 FYNNEI. Trimming removed 6 bases from V and 3 bases from J; junction bases left unmatched: 5. The CDR3 spans 15 residues. The CDR3 DNA sequence: TGTGCCAGCAGACGGGGACTAGCGAGCTACAATGAGCAGTTCTTC. Its translation: CASRRGLASYNEQFF.